The subject of this entry is one TCR beta chain. Its antigen is not known. This specimen comes from a study of cytomegalovirus exposure and HLA in healthy donors. J gave up 2 bases and V 3 bases, and 7 bases lay outside the gene matches. Germline V gene sequence: CDR1 MDHEN, CDR2 SYDVKM. The CDR3 length is 15 residues. Overall study findings and caveats: Reports showed the classifier diagnosing cytomegalovirus status with high specificity and sensitivity. Researchers counted around 180 TCR beta chains as cytomegalovirus-associated.

The data were produced by immunoSEQ multiplex PCR, yet TCRdb's version contains in-frame clones alone and is incomplete. The profile shows roughly 150,000 clones, 89% of them singletons. The chain joins TRBV28 to TRBJ2-7, with 7 bases that match TRBD1. The specimen was PBMCs. The receptor comes from a man aged 18 to 29 in good health and CMV-seropositive. The CDR3 loop is CASSLRGPRAYEQYF. Written as DNA, the CDR3 is TGTGCCAGCAGTTTGAGGGGGCCCCGGGCCTACGAGCAGTACTTC.